This T cell receptor beta chain came from a study of patients and donors after allogeneic stem cell transplantation. TCRdb redid the calling of the RT-PCR reads with MiXCR, one entry per CDR3 protein. The table lists about a million distinct CDR3 sequences, about a sixth of them singletons, with about 6% in the top ten. The trim removed 5 bases at V and 3 bases at J, leaving 11 bases unmatched. CDR3 size: 15 residues. CDR1 and CDR2 from the germline V gene are DFQATT and SNEGSKA (reference sequence). The sample consisted of blood, either unsorted or a sorted T cell fraction (not recorded which). This receptor was identified in a human donor who was either an allogeneic HSCT recipient or a stem cell or donor lymphocyte infusion donor (not recorded which). It is not recorded whose cells these are; they may come from a transplant donor. The chain carries TRBV20-1 and TRBJ2-7; TRBD1 aligns across 9 bases. This CDR3 reads CSAPPTGGGYYEQYF. CDR3 coding DNA: TGCAGTGCTCCCCCCACAGGGGGCGGATACTACGAGCAGTACTTC.